Below are 19 T cell receptor beta chains sequenced from a single sample in a study of T-cell reconstitution after alpha-beta-depleted transplantation in children. During its preparation, the TCRbeta library received unique molecular identifiers. TCRdb used MiXCR to reprocess the PCR reads, holding one entry per CDR3 protein. Found here are roughly 570,000 distinct CDR3 sequences, about a quarter of them singletons; the top ten hold about a third. Sequencing was performed on PBMCs, taken before TCRalphabeta/CD19-depleted stem cell transplant. These receptor sequences come from a boy under three years old with Wiskott-Aldrich syndrome, due to receive a stem cell transplant.

This rearrangement joins TRBV7-9 to TRBJ2-5, with TRBD2 identical over 12 bases. Per germline, CDR1 SEHNR and CDR2 FQNEAQ (reference sequence). This CDR3 contains 16 residues. V shed 4 bases, J shed 5 bases, and the junction held 8 bases outside the gene matches. In nucleotides, the CDR3 is TGTGCCAGCAGCTGGGGCCGACTAGCGGGAGTGGAGACCCAGTACTTC. Protein: CASSWGRLAGVETQYF. The variable domain in full, completed from reference TRBV7-9 and TRBJ2-5, reads DTGVSQNPRHKITKRGQNVTFRCDPISEHNRLYWYRQTLGQGPEFLTYFQNEAQLEKSRLLSDRFSAERPKGSFSTLEIQRTEQGDSAMYLCASSWGRLAGVETQYFGPGTRLLVL.

This clonotype has a handful of counts. The chain is built from TRBV5-1 and TRBJ1-4; D remains unclear. The CDR3 extends over 14 amino acids. In germline, CDR1 is SGHRS, CDR2 YFSETQ. The V gene lost 5 bases and the J gene lost 8 bases, with 16 bases spanning the gap. The CDR3, as DNA: TGCGCCAGCAGGCGTGATAGGGCCGGGGAAAAACTGTTTTTT. Translating it yields CASRRDRAGEKLFF.

The chain is built from TRBV5-1 and TRBJ2-1; no reliable D call. The CDR3 is made up of 14 amino acids. Germline V gene data show CDR1 as SGHRS and CDR2 as YFSETQ. V dropped 1 base and J dropped 8 bases, with 13 bases sitting between them. Written as DNA, the CDR3 is TGCGCCAGCAGCTTGCCCCAATTAGGCGATGAGCAGTTCTTC. It translates to CASSLPQLGDEQFF.

This clonotype turned up a few times. V usage is TRBV7-8 and J usage is TRBJ2-2; D ambiguous. Germline V gene sequence: CDR1 SGHVS, CDR2 FQNEAQ. The CDR3 runs 15 residues. Deletions cut 7 bases from V and 2 bases from J, with 14 bases between. The CDR3 DNA sequence: TGTGCCAGCAAGTTAGTAGCAGCTAACACCGGGGAGCTGTTTTTT. Its translation: CASKLVAANTGELFF.

The V gene is TRBV6-5, the J gene TRBJ1-4; TRBD1 might be the D (6 bases). The CDR3 runs to 15 residues. The V and J ends lost 6 bases and 6 bases respectively, with 17 bases between them. CDR1 and CDR2 (germline): MNHEY, SVGAGI. CDR3 DNA: TGTGCCAGCAGCGACTCATCGGGGGCCTATGAAAAACTGTTTTTT. Translation: CASSDSSGAYEKLFF.

The chain employs TRBV2 and TRBJ2-2; D is possibly TRBD2 (6 bases). CDR1 SNHLY and CDR2 FYNNEI come from the germline V gene. Trimming took off 11 bases at V and 2 bases at J, with 15 bases between the two ends. This CDR3 has 14 amino acids. The CDR3, as DNA: TGTGCCGGGGGGAGGCGGGACAACACCGGGGAGCTGTTTTTT. This translates into CAGGRRDNTGELFF.

The sample holds a few counts of this clonotype. V and J are TRBV7-6 and TRBJ1-6; 9 positions match TRBD1. In germline, CDR1 is SGHVS, CDR2 FNYEAQ. V shed 5 bases and J 7 bases; nucleotides not matched to a gene: 9. The CDR3 has 16 residues. The CDR3 DNA reads TGTGCCAGCAGCGCCACCGGACAGGGGTGGAATTCACCCCTCCACTTT. As protein: CASSATGQGWNSPLHF.

This clonotype was seen more than once but under ten times. V is TRBV6-1 and J is TRBJ2-7, with 9 bases aligning to TRBD2. CDR1 and CDR2 (germline): MNHNS, SASEGT. This CDR3 comprises 14 residues. V shed 7 bases, J shed 7 bases, and the junction held 11 bases outside the gene matches. The CDR3 DNA reads as TGTGCCAGCAAAGAAAGCGGGAGGTCTATTGAGCAGTACTTC. Its translation is CASKESGRSIEQYF.

The chain joins TRBV27 to TRBJ2-7; the D gene is possibly TRBD1 (6 bases). V lost 4 bases and J lost 0, with 22 bases in between. Germline V gene sequence: CDR1 MNHEY, CDR2 SMNVEV (reference sequence). The CDR3 covers 18 residues. The CDR3 loop reads CASSSLKGERTHSYEQYF. In nucleotides, the CDR3 is TGTGCCAGCAGTTCTCTCAAGGGGGAGAGAACCCACTCCTACGAGCAGTACTTC.

This clonotype has at least ten counts. The gene calls are TRBV5-1 and TRBJ2-3; TRBD1 or TRBD2 may be the D gene (5 bases each). The CDR3 is 15 residues long. V was trimmed by 2 bases and J by 3 bases, leaving 13 bases between them. Germline V CDR1 and CDR2: SGHRS, YFSETQ. The CDR3 DNA reads as TGCGCCAGCAGCTTAGAGGGGTTACGGACAGATACGCAGTATTTT. Residues: CASSLEGLRTDTQYF.

The sample holds a few counts of this clonotype. The chain carries TRBV20-1 and TRBJ1-1, with 8 bases fitting TRBD1. The CDR3 loop spans 15 amino acids. CDR1 is DFQATT, CDR2 SNEGSKA, per germline (reference sequence). J lost 2 bases, V lost 3 bases, and 8 bases had no gene match. CDR3 DNA sequence: TGCAGTGCTAGGACGTTACAGGGGGTAAACACTGAAGCTTTCTTT. This gives the protein CSARTLQGVNTEAFF.

This clonotype was detected a few times. The chain joins TRBV12-3 or TRBV12-4 to TRBJ1-4; D possibly corresponds to TRBD1 (5 bases). The CDR3 spans 16 residues. Trimming left V 0 bases short and J 4 bases short, with 12 bases between. The CDR3 protein is CASSLAPAGRNEKLFF. In nucleotides, the CDR3 is TGTGCCAGCAGTTTAGCGCCAGCGGGGCGTAATGAAAAACTGTTTTTT.

This clonotype was counted ten times or more. The J gene is TRBJ2-7, the V gene TRBV27; D may be TRBD1 (6 bases). Germline values: CDR1 MNHEY, CDR2 SMNVEV (reference sequence). CDR3 size: 14 residues. Trimming stripped 6 bases from V and 1 base from J, with 13 bases between. The CDR3 reads CASSLLGQSYEQYF. CDR3 in DNA: TGTGCCAGCAGCCTGTTGGGACAATCCTACGAGCAGTACTTC.

The genes are TRBV5-1 and TRBJ1-3; D might be TRBD1 (5 bases). The length of the CDR3 is 13 residues. V lost 4 bases and J 3 bases, leaving 8 bases between the germline ends. Per the germline V gene, CDR1 is SGHRS and CDR2 is YFSETQ. CDR3 loop: CASSGGDGNTIYF. CDR3 bases: TGCGCCAGCAGCGGGGGAGATGGAAACACCATATATTTT.

In this sample, this clonotype turned up a few times. V is TRBV28 and J is TRBJ2-3; 10 bases map to TRBD2. The CDR3 covers 16 residues. V shed 5 bases, J shed 0 bases, and the junction held 5 bases outside the gene matches. The V gene's germline CDR1 is MDHEN and CDR2 SYDVKM. CDR3 nucleotide sequence: TGTGCCAGCAGTCCCGAACTAGCGGGAAGCACAGATACGCAGTATTTT. Translating gives CASSPELAGSTDTQYF.

This clonotype was seen only a few times. V gene TRBV2 combines with J gene TRBJ2-7; the match to TRBD2 covers 10 bases. Germline values: CDR1 SNHLY, CDR2 FYNNEI. The CDR3 loop spans 15 amino acids. After removal of 3 bases from V and 7 bases from J, the junction contained 9 bases not matched to a gene. The CDR3 DNA follows: TGTGCCAGCAGTGAGGGTCTAGCGGGAGCGAATGAGCAGTACTTC. It specifies CASSEGLAGANEQYF.

In this sample, this clonotype turned up a few times. The final CDR3 position lacks the conserved phenylalanine or tryptophan, pointing to a likely read error. The rearrangement uses TRBV6-5 and TRBJ2-1; no clear D gene. Trimming cost V 5 bases and J 0 bases, with 8 bases left between them. The CDR3 sequence is 14 residues long. Germline assignment: CDR1 MNHEY and CDR2 SVGAGI. CDR3 coding DNA: TGTGCCAGCAGTCCTCGACACTCCTACAATGAGCAGTTCTCC. Translating gives CASSPRHSYNEQFS.

This clonotype was seen only a few times. This sequence joins TRBV11-2 and TRBJ1-4; a possible D gene is TRBD1 (5 bases). CDR1 SGHAT and CDR2 FQNNGV come from the germline V gene. V lost 3 bases to trimming and J lost 5 bases, with 13 bases between them. This CDR3 contains 15 residues. In DNA form, the CDR3 reads TGTGCCAGCAGCTTGGGCCCCGGGGCAAATGAAAAACTGTTTTTT. Residues: CASSLGPGANEKLFF.

The chain carries TRBV20-1 and TRBJ2-3; D is unclear. V was pared by 6 bases and J by 5 bases, with 9 bases between. The germline CDR1 and CDR2 sequences are DFQATT and SNEGSKA (reference sequence). The CDR3 loop spans 11 amino acids. In DNA, the CDR3 is TGCAGTGCGGTACTGATAGATACGCAGTATTTT. Residues: CSAVLIDTQYF.